Listed below are T cell receptor beta chains from one sample, sequenced in a study of blood T cells in healthy people across ages. TCRdb analysed the 5' RACE reads with MiXCR anew, one entry per CDR3 protein. This sample yields about 640,000 distinct CDR3 sequences, of which roughly 53% are seen a single time; 30% to 45% belongs to the top ten. The specimen sequenced was blood. Receptor source: a man in his sixties in good health. Each CDR3 is given with its conserved first and last residue. The D gene is left open where the match is weak. Size is omitted from some rows. Given values are once, few, many or a class for expanded clones.

d_call	clone_size	v_call	j_call	cdr3_nt	cdr3_aa
NA	NA	TRBV9	TRBJ2-3	TGTGCCAGCAGCGTAGAAAGAATCCGGGATACGCAGTATTTT	CASSVERIRDTQYF
NA	many	TRBV20-1	TRBJ2-7	TGCAGTGTTTCGGACCCTACAAAGAACGAGCAGTACTTC	CSVSDPTKNEQYF
NA	NA	TRBV7-2	TRBJ2-7	TGTGCCAGCAGCCCGGGACGGATATCCTACGAGCAGTACTTC	CASSPGRISYEQYF
TRBD2	many	TRBV25-1	TRBJ2-3	TGTGCCAGCAGTGCCCCGGGGGGGTCAGATACGCAGTATTTT	CASSAPGGSDTQYF
NA	many	TRBV7-9	TRBJ2-1	TGTGCCAGCAGCTTAATGGGACCCCTCAGTGAGCAGTTCTTC	CASSLMGPLSEQFF
TRBD1	NA	TRBV4-1	TRBJ1-1	TGCGCCAGCAGCCACAACAGGGGGAACACTGAAGCTTTCTTT	CASSHNRGNTEAFF
NA	NA	TRBV5-1	TRBJ1-2	TGCGCCAGCAGCTTGTCCGTGGGTTCCTATGGCTACACCTTC	CASSLSVGSYGYTF
TRBD1	NA	TRBV7-9	TRBJ2-5	TGTGCCAGCAGCTTGGGGGTGACAGGGGGCGCTGAAGAGACCCAGTACTTC	CASSLGVTGGAEETQYF
NA	many	TRBV7-2	TRBJ2-6	TGTGCCAGCAGCCCGCTTATGGGAACTGGGGCCAACGTCCTGACTTTC	CASSPLMGTGANVLTF
TRBD2	once	TRBV20-1	TRBJ2-1	TGCAGTGCTAGAGATTCGCGGACTAGCGGGGGGAATGAGCAGTTCTTC	CSARDSRTSGGNEQFF
NA	NA	TRBV10-3	TRBJ1-2	TGTGCCATCAGTGAGTGGCAGGGAGGAAATGGCTACACCTTC	CAISEWQGGNGYTF
NA	NA	TRBV20-1	TRBJ2-2	TGCAGTGCTAGAGATCCGGATAAGTGGGGGCGCGGGAACACCGGGGAGCTGTTTTTT	CSARDPDKWGRGNTGELFF
NA	NA	TRBV10-3	TRBJ1-1	TGTGCCTCCGGGAGGGTTCAGGATGAAGCTTTCTTT	CASGRVQDEAFF
TRBD1	NA	TRBV29-1	TRBJ2-1	TGCAGCCCCGGGACAGGGGGAGATGAGCAGTTCTTC	CSPGTGGDEQFF
NA	few	TRBV9	TRBJ2-7	TGTGCCAGCAGCGTAGTTGCCCATGCCGGCGAGCAGTACTTC	CASSVVAHAGEQYF
TRBD2	few	TRBV3-1	TRBJ2-5	TGTGCCAGCAGCCAAGGGGTCGGGGGGGCTGGAGAGACCCAGTACTTC	CASSQGVGGAGETQYF
NA	few	TRBV29-1	TRBJ2-5	TGCAGCGTTGAAGATGCAGGGGGGCAGTACTTC	CSVEDAGGQYF
TRBD1	NA	TRBV6-1	TRBJ1-4	TGTGCCAGCAGTCTACAGGGGATAAATGAAAAACTGTTTTTT	CASSLQGINEKLFF
TRBD1	NA	TRBV20-1	TRBJ2-1	TGCAGTGCTAGAGTTATGGGACAGGGGAGCTCCTACAATGAGCAGTTCTTC	CSARVMGQGSSYNEQFF
NA	NA	TRBV6-6	TRBJ2-1	TGTGCCAGCAGTTACTCGGGGGAGGCCTCGGATGAGCAGTTCTTC	CASSYSGEASDEQFF
NA	few	TRBV10-3	TRBJ2-1	TGTGCCCGCCCGTCCTGGGACTTCTCCTACAATGAGCAGTTCTTC	CARPSWDFSYNEQFF
NA	NA	TRBV6-5	TRBJ1-2	TGTGCCAGCGGGGCAGGGGATGGCTACACCTTC	CASGAGDGYTF
NA	NA	TRBV27	TRBJ2-4	TGTGCCAGCAGTAGTGGGGGGGCCGGGAACATTCAGTACTTC	CASSSGGAGNIQYF
NA	many	TRBV9	TRBJ1-1	TGTGCCAGCAGCAAGGGGGGCGGGGGAACTGAAGCTTTCTTT	CASSKGGGGTEAFF
NA	few	TRBV11-2	TRBJ2-5	TGTGCCAGCAGCTTACTAATAGCTGCGGAGACCCAGTACTTC	CASSLLIAAETQYF
NA	NA	TRBV6-5	TRBJ2-3	TGTGCCAGCAAAGTGACGGGCGAATCCACAGATACGCAGTATTTT	CASKVTGESTDTQYF
TRBD2	NA	TRBV11-2	TRBJ2-7	TGTGCCAGCAGACCAGCGGGGGGGCCCTACAATGAGCAGTACTTC	CASRPAGGPYNEQYF